The 12 T cell receptor beta chains below were found in one sample sequenced in a study of blood T cell repertoires in COVID-19. Sequencing was performed with immunoSEQ multiplex PCR; in TCRdb, only in-frame clones are kept and a portion is missing. Of around 200,000 clones listed, 80% to 90% are singletons. Sequencing was performed on PBMCs or T cells enriched from blood (not recorded which). The origin of the receptors is a man between 18 and 29 years old with acute COVID-19.

This clone was recorded a few times. The chain carries TRBV2 and TRBJ2-2; 7 bases map to TRBD2. The germline V gene encodes CDR1 SNHLY and CDR2 FYNNEI. The CDR3 is 15 residues long. J lost 5 bases, V lost 4 bases, and 7 bases had no gene match. The CDR3 spells CASSVSTGGTGELFF. The CDR3 DNA reads TGTGCCAGCAGTGTATCGACGGGAGGTACCGGGGAGCTGTTTTTT. Full variable domain (rest looked up from reference TRBV2 and TRBJ2-2): EPEVTQTPSHQVTQMGQEVILRCVPISNHLYFYWYRQILGQKVEFLVSFYNNEISEKSEIFDDQFSVERPDGSNFTLKIRSTKLEDSAMYFCASSVSTGGTGELFFGEGSRLTVL.

The V and J genes are TRBV28 and TRBJ2-1, with D possibly matching TRBD1 (5 bases). The CDR3 runs 17 residues. V lost 7 bases, J lost 4 bases, and 23 bases lay in between. In germline, CDR1 is MDHEN, CDR2 SYDVKM. CDR3 amino acids: CASIPYLKDIPYNEQFF. The CDR3 DNA sequence: TGTGCCAGCATCCCATACCTCAAGGACATACCTTACAATGAGCAGTTCTTC.

The gene calls are TRBV19 and TRBJ2-3; TRBD2 matches at 8 bases. V gave up 7 bases and J gave up 0 bases; unmatched junction bases: 9. From germline, CDR1 is LNHDA and CDR2 SQIVND (reference sequence). This CDR3 region has 16 residues. The CDR3 coding sequence is TGTGCCAGTAATCTGGGCACGGGAGGGAGCACAGATACGCAGTATTTT. It specifies CASNLGTGGSTDTQYF.

The chain combines TRBV6-5 with TRBJ2-2; D unclear. The CDR3 runs to 15 residues. Germline lookup yields CDR1 MNHEY and CDR2 SVGAGI. Trimming shortened V by 8 bases and J by 0 bases, and 13 bases separated the two germline ends. CDR3 loop: CASLVNSPNTGELFF. CDR3 DNA: TGTGCCAGCCTTGTGAACAGCCCGAACACCGGGGAGCTGTTTTTT.

V and J are TRBV2 and TRBJ2-3, with D perhaps TRBD1 (5 bases). The germline CDR1 and CDR2 sequences are SNHLY and FYNNEI. V was clipped by 5 bases and J by 6 bases, with 21 bases between them. The length of the CDR3 is 16 residues. The CDR3 nucleotides read TGTGCCAGCAGTCGATACGACACGGCTCCAGGGGATACGCAGTATTTT. This encodes CASSRYDTAPGDTQYF.

This clone has only one observation. The chain is built from TRBV19 and TRBJ2-7; no firm D call. From germline, CDR1 is LNHDA and CDR2 SQIVND (reference sequence). The CDR3 sequence is 12 residues long. V was trimmed by 4 bases and J by 0 bases, leaving 4 bases between them. The CDR3 region is CASSNTSYEQYF. Here the CDR3 DNA reads TGTGCCAGTAGTAACACCTCCTACGAGCAGTACTTC.

The sample holds one count of this clone. This rearrangement joins TRBV4-1 to TRBJ2-1, with TRBD2 matching over 10 bases. CDR3 size: 15 residues. Germline CDR1 is MGHRA and CDR2 is YSYEKL. Trimming removed 3 bases from V and 8 bases from J; junction bases left unmatched: 7. The CDR3 sequence is CASSQLAGVFDEQFF. CDR3 nucleotides: TGCGCCAGCAGCCAGCTAGCGGGAGTATTTGATGAGCAGTTCTTC.

V gene TRBV18 combines with J gene TRBJ1-1, with 7 bases that match TRBD1. CDR1 and CDR2 from the germline V gene are KGHSH and LQKENI. The CDR3 runs 13 residues. J lost 6 bases, V lost 5 bases, and 6 bases had no gene match. In DNA form, the CDR3 reads TGTGCCAGCTCAACCGGGACAGCCCCTGAAGCTTTCTTT. It yields the protein CASSTGTAPEAFF. The variable domain in full, completed from reference TRBV18 and TRBJ1-1, reads NAGVMQNPRHLVRRRGQEARLRCSPMKGHSHVYWYRQLPEEGLKFMVYLQKENIIDESGMPKERFSAEFPKEGPSILRIQQVVRGDSAAYFCASSTGTAPEAFFGQGTRLTVV.

In this sample, this clone turned up once. This rearrangement joins TRBV28 to TRBJ1-4; D remains ambiguous. From germline, CDR1 is MDHEN and CDR2 SYDVKM. The CDR3 length is 13 residues. Trimming stripped 6 bases from V and 4 bases from J, with 9 bases between. Here the CDR3 reads CASSLQDNEKLFF. Here the CDR3 DNA reads TGTGCCAGCAGCCTTCAGGATAATGAAAAACTGTTTTTT.

This chain joins TRBV24-1 and TRBJ1-5; 7 bases are a match to TRBD1. CDR1 and CDR2 from the germline V gene are KGHDR and SFDVKD. The CDR3 runs to 15 residues. V was clipped by 4 bases and J by 3 bases; unmatched bases: 5. This CDR3 is CATSDRGQLNQPQHF. The CDR3 DNA is TGTGCCACCAGTGACCGGGGACAGCTCAATCAGCCCCAGCATTTT.

The rearrangement joins TRBV27 to TRBJ2-1; 8 bases map to TRBD1. J was trimmed by 4 bases and V by 8 bases; bases with no gene match: 10. Germline loops: CDR1 MNHEY, CDR2 SMNVEV (reference sequence). The CDR3 extends over 15 amino acids. The CDR3 DNA sequence: TGTGCCAGCGGCTTCACAGGGGGAGGTTACAATGAGCAGTTCTTC. Protein: CASGFTGGGYNEQFF.

The chain couples TRBV5-1 to TRBJ1-5, with 11 bases lining up with TRBD1. The V gene end was trimmed by 4 bases and the J gene end by 1 base; junction bases not matched to a gene: 16. This CDR3 is 20 amino acids long. Germline V gene data show CDR1 as SGHRS and CDR2 as YFSETQ. The CDR3 DNA reads as TGCGCCAGCAGCCCGAGATTTGCCGGGACAGGGGGAGGAAGCAATCAGCCCCAGCATTTT. It is translated as CASSPRFAGTGGGSNQPQHF.